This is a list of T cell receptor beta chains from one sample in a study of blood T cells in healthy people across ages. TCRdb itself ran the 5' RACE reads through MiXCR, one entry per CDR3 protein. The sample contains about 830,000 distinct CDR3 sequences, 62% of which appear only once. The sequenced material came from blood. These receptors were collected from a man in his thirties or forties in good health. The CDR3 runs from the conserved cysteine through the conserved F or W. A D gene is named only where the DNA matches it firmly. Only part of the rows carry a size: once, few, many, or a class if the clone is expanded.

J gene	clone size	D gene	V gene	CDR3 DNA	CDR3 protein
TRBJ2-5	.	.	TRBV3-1	TGTGCCAGCAGCCAAAACCTGGATATCATCCAAGAGACCCAGTACTTC	CASSQNLDIIQETQYF
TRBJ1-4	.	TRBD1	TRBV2	TGTGCCAGCAGTACAGACAGGGCATGGGATAATGAAAAACTGTTTTTT	CASSTDRAWDNEKLFF
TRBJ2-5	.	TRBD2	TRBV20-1	TGCAGTGCCCAGCGGGGGGCCGAAGAGACCCAGTACTTC	CSAQRGAEETQYF
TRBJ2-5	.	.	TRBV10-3	TGTGCCATCAGAGGGGGTCTGTCGGGAGAGACCCAGTACTTC	CAIRGGLSGETQYF
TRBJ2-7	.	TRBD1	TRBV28	TGTGCCAGCAGTTTATTCGGACAGGGTAGGTCCTACGAGCAGTACTTC	CASSLFGQGRSYEQYF
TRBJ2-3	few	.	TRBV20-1	TGCAGTGCTAGAGATCAATTCGAGTGGAGTGACACAGATACGCAGTATTTT	CSARDQFEWSDTDTQYF
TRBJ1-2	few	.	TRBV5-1	TGCGCCAGCAGCTTTCGATCGGGGGCAAATGGCTACACCTTC	CASSFRSGANGYTF
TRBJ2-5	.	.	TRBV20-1	TGCAGTGCTAGAAGGGGGGATGTGCCAGACGAAGAGACCCAGTACTTC	CSARRGDVPDEETQYF
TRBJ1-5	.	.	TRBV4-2	TGTGCCAGCAGCCAAGAAGACAAAGACAATCAGCCCCAGCATTTT	CASSQEDKDNQPQHF
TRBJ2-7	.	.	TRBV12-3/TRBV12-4	TGTGCCAGCAGTTTAATGGCAGTCTCCTACGAGCAGTACTTC	CASSLMAVSYEQYF
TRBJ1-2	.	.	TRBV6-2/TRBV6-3	TGTGCCAGCACCCTGGACGGGGCCGACTATGGCTACACCTTC	CASTLDGADYGYTF
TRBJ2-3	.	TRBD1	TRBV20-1	TGCAGTGCTAGATTCCCGGGACAGGGACTAAATACGCAGTATTTT	CSARFPGQGLNTQYF
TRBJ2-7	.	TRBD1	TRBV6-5	TGTGCCAGCAGGACAGGGATCAACGAGCAGTACTTC	CASRTGINEQYF
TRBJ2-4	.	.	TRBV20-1	TGCAGTGCTAGGGGGTCTAGGGCCGAAGTAGCCAAAAACATTCAGTACTTC	CSARGSRAEVAKNIQYF